The sequence of this TCR beta chain was determined in a study of T cell repertoires in cytomegalovirus infection. Study-level information: The authors used CMV epitopes that were HLA-C-restricted (recently identified) and HLA-B-restricted (well studied).

This clonotype occurred many times. Antigen: not known. TCRdb reprocessed the reads via MiXCR and lists one record per CDR3 protein. The sample contains about 480,000 distinct CDR3 sequences, about 33% of which appear only once. Losses at the gene ends were 5 bases for V and 5 bases for J; bases not matched to a gene: 2. CDR3 size: 12 residues. Germline loops: CDR1 SGHTA, CDR2 FQGNSA. Whole-study results and caveats: Clonotypes of TCR beta that were HLA-C-restricted and CMV-specific dominated the ex vivo response.

This receptor was obtained from a human donor in good health (CMV status not recorded). Some clones in this sample may be carry-over from other donors' samples. This rearrangement joins TRBV7-2 to TRBJ2-5, with 7 bases lining up with TRBD1. This sample comprised cultured PBMCs, obtained from culture after CMV antigen stimulation. The CDR3 loop is CASSADRETQYF. CDR3 in DNA: TGTGCCAGCAGCGCGGACAGGGAGACCCAGTACTTC.